This TCR beta chain was identified during a study of T cell repertoires in cytomegalovirus infection. Background on the study: Shared public TCR beta signatures pointed to both CMV infection and a matching HLA type. Study-wide findings and caveats: Dominating the ex vivo response were HLA-C-restricted CMV-specific TCR beta clonotypes. Cumulative public TCR beta family frequency identified carriers of CMV plus the relevant HLA.

The V gene's germline CDR1 is LGHNA and CDR2 YSLEER. The CDR3 sequence is 16 residues long. V lost 0 bases, J lost 2 bases, and 11 bases lay in between. As for this clonotype: Its antigen remains unknown.

TCRdb recomputed calls from the reads with MiXCR, one row per CDR3 protein. This sample has about 100,000 distinct CDR3 sequences, with about a quarter found just once. The source material was CD8+ T cells from PBMCs. The chain is built from TRBV4-3 and TRBJ2-1; TRBD1 is a possible D gene (6 bases). This receptor was obtained from a human donor in good health (CMV status not recorded). Some clones in this sample may be carry-over from other donors' samples. CDR3 amino acids: CASSQDWGTPYNEQFF. The CDR3 nucleotides are TGCGCCAGCAGCCAAGATTGGGGGACACCCTACAATGAGCAGTTCTTC.